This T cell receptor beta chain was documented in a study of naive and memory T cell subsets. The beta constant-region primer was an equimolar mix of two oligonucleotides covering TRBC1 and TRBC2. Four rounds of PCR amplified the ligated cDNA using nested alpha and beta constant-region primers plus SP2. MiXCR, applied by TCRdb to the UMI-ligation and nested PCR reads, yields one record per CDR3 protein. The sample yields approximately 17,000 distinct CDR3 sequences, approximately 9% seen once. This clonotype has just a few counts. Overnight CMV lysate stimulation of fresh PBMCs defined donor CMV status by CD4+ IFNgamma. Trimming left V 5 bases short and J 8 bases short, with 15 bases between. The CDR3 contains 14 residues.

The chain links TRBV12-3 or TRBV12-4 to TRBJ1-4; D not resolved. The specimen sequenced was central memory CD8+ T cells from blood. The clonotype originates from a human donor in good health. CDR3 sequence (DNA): TGTGCCAGCAGTCGCGGGCGATCCCAAGAAAAACTGTTTTTT. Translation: CASSRGRSQEKLFF.